The source of this T cell receptor beta chain is a study of cytomegalovirus exposure and HLA in healthy donors. Vbeta (60) and Jbeta (13) primers were used in the PCR. Method: immunoSEQ multiplex PCR; TCRdb's copy keeps in-frame clones and lacks some. In the table there are around 61,000 clones, around 89% of which are singletons. Whole-study results and caveats: More clonal expansion characterized HLA-associated TCR beta chains than equally common others in a later analysis. In the analysis, some V segments, TRBV6-2 and TRBV6-3 included, were excluded as indistinguishable.

A single count supports this clone. What it binds is not known. The CDR3 sequence is 14 residues long. Germline V gene sequence: CDR1 LNHDA, CDR2 SQIVND (reference sequence). V shed 7 bases and J shed 3 bases, with 13 bases lying between them. The receptor was derived from a young man in good health and CMV-seropositive. V and J are TRBV19 and TRBJ2-1; D is ambiguous. Sequencing input: PBMCs. In DNA, the CDR3 is TGTGCCAGTACGCCCCCCCTAAGCTACAATGAGCAGTTCTTC. Encoded protein: CASTPPLSYNEQFF.